This T cell receptor beta chain was found in a study of cytomegalovirus exposure and HLA in healthy donors. Donors had nominal health at sampling but likely had unrecorded immune exposures. PCR was performed using 60 Vbeta and 13 Jbeta primers. Generated by immunoSEQ multiplex PCR, the TCRdb table keeps only in-frame clones and is missing some. The repertoire includes about 70,000 clones, over 70% of them detected once, and over 10% sits in the top ten. The sample was PBMCs. The source of this sequence is a human donor in good health.

DNA for the CDR3: TGCGCCAGCAGCTTCCGGACAGGGCCTAGCACAGATACGCAGTATTTT. Translating gives CASSFRTGPSTDTQYF. This sequence joins TRBV5-1 and TRBJ2-3; 8 positions match TRBD1. The germline V gene encodes CDR1 SGHRS and CDR2 YFSETQ. This CDR3 is built from 16 residues. V shed 2 bases, J shed 0 bases, and the junction held 5 bases outside the gene matches.